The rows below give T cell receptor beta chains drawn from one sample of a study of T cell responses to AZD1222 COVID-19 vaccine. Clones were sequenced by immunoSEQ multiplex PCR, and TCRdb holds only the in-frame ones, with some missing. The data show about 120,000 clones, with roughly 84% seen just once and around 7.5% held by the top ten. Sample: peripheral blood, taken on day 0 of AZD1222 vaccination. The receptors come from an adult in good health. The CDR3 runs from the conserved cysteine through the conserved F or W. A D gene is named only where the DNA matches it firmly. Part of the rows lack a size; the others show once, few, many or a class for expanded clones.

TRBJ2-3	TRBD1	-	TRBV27	TGTGCCAGCGGTCCGGGACAGGGGTTGTATACGCAGTATTTT	CASGPGQGLYTQYF
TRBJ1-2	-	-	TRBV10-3	TGTGCCATCAGTGCTGGTCTTGGGGATGGGTATGGCTACACCTTC	CAISAGLGDGYGYTF
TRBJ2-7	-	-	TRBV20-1	TGCAGTGCTAGTTCCCCCCTAATTTCCTACGAGCAGTACTTC	CSASSPLISYEQYF
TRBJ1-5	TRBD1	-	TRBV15	TGTGCCACCAGCAGACTACAGGGGGATCAGCCCCAGCATTTT	CATSRLQGDQPQHF
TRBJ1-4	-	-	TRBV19	TGTGCCAGTAGTATACAGGGCTTGGGTGAAAAACTGTTTTTT	CASSIQGLGEKLFF
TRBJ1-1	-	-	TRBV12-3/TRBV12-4	TGTGCCAGCAGTTTCGGACAGAACACTGAAGCTTTCTTT	CASSFGQNTEAFF
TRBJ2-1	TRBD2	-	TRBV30	TGTGCCTGGAGTCATAAGGGACTAGCGGGGGATGAGCAGTTCTTC	CAWSHKGLAGDEQFF
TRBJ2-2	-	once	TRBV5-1	TGCGCCAGCAGCTTGGTAGTCTCTGGTACGAACACCGGGGAGTTGTTTTTT	CASSLVVSGTNTGELFF
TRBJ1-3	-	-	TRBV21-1	TGTGCCAGCAGCCGGGGACAGGGCTCATCTGTAGGTAGAAACACCATATATTTT	CASSRGQGSSVGRNTIYF
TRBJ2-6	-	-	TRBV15	TGTGCCACCAGCAGAGATTACAACTCTGGGGCCAACGTCCTGACTTTC	CATSRDYNSGANVLTF
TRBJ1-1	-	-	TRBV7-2	TGTGCCAGCAGCTTAGGAGCGTACATAGGCGCTGAAGCTTTCTTT	CASSLGAYIGAEAFF
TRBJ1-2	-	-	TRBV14	TGTGCCAGCAGCTTGTTAGAGCACTATGGCTACACCTTC	CASSLLEHYGYTF
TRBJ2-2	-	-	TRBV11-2	TGTGCCAGCAGCCAGAGACAAGCGAACACCGGGGAGCTGTTTTTT	CASSQRQANTGELFF
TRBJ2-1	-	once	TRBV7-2	TGTGCCAGCAGCTCCTCGGCCTACAATGAGCAGTTCTTC	CASSSSAYNEQFF
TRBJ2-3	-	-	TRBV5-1	TGCGCCAGCAGCATACAGGGACGAGAGACTGCAGATACGCAGTATTTT	CASSIQGRETADTQYF
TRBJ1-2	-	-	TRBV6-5	TGTGCCAGCAGTTACGAGGCGTTTAACTATGGCTACACCTTC	CASSYEAFNYGYTF
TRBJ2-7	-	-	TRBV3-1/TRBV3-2	TGTGCCAGCAGCCGAGGTGGCACCCTTGCCGCCTACGAGCAGTACTTC	CASSRGGTLAAYEQYF
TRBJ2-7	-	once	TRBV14	TGTGCCAGCAGTCGAAACAGCTACGAGCAGTACTTC	CASSRNSYEQYF
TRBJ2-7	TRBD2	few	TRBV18	TGTGCCAGCTCATCCGGACTAGCGGGGAGCTCCTACGAGCAGTACTTC	CASSSGLAGSSYEQYF
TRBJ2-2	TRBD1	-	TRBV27	TGTGCCAGCAGTTACGAAGGGACAGTTACCGGGGAGCTGTTTTTT	CASSYEGTVTGELFF
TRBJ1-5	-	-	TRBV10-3	TGTGCCATCCAAGGGCAGTTCAATCAGCCCCAGCATTTT	CAIQGQFNQPQHF
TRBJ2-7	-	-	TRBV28	TGTGCCAGCAGCTTCGGACCAACCGGGTACTTC	CASSFGPTGYF
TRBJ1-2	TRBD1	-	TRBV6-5	TGTGCCAGCAGTTACGGGACAGGGTTAAACTATGGCTACACCTTC	CASSYGTGLNYGYTF
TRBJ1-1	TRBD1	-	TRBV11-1	TGTGCCAGCAGCTCGACAGGGGGCGCGGCCGCTTTCTTT	CASSSTGGAAAFF
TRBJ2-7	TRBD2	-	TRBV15	TGTGCCACCAGCAGAGAAAATGGGGGTCTAGCGGGACTCCTCGGCCCCTACGAGCAGTACTTC	CATSRENGGLAGLLGPYEQYF
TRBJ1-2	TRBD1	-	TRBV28	TGTGCCAGCAGTTTAGGGACAGGGCGAAATGGCTACACCTTC	CASSLGTGRNGYTF
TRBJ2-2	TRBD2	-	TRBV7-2	TGTGCCAGCAGCGGCGCCGGGACTAGTCTTTCCGGGGAGCTGTTTTTT	CASSGAGTSLSGELFF
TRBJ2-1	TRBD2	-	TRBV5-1	TGCGCCAGCAGAGACCGGTGGGCGGGAGAGTCCTACAATGAGCAGTTCTTC	CASRDRWAGESYNEQFF
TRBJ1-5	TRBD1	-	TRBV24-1	TGTGCCACCAGTGATCCCCGGGACAGGGACAATCAGCCCCAGCATTTT	CATSDPRDRDNQPQHF
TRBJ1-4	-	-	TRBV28	TGTGCCAGCAGTTTCCCTCGAGGTAGAGGTTCAACTGCAACTAATGAAAAACTGTTTTTT	CASSFPRGRGSTATNEKLFF
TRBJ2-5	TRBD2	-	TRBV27	TGTGCCAGCAGTTTCTTGGCTAGCGGGAATAAAGAGACCCAGTACTTC	CASSFLASGNKETQYF
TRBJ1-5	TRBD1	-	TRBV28	TGTGCCAGCAGCCTACAGGGGGCATTGGATCAGCCCCAGCATTTT	CASSLQGALDQPQHF
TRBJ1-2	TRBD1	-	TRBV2	TGTGCCACTCCCCGGGACAGCTATGGCTACACCTTC	CATPRDSYGYTF
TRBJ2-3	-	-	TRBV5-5	TGTGCCAGCAGCTTTTCCTACACAGATACGCAGTATTTT	CASSFSYTDTQYF
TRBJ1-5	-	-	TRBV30	TGTGCCTGGAGTCAGGGTGGGGGATTTCCCCAGCATTTT	CAWSQGGGFPQHF